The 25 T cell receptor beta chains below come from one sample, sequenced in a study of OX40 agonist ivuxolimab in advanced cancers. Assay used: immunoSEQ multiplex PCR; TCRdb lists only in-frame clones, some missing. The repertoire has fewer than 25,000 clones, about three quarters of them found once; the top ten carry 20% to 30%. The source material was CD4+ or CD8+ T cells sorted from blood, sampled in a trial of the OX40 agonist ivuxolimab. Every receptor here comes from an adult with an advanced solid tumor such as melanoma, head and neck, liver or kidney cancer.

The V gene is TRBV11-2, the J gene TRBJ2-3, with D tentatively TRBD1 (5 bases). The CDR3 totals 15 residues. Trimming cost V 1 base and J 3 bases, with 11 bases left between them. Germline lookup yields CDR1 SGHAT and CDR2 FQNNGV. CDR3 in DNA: TGTGCCAGCAGCTTAGGCAGGGTTGGGACAGATACGCAGTATTTT. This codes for CASSLGRVGTDTQYF.

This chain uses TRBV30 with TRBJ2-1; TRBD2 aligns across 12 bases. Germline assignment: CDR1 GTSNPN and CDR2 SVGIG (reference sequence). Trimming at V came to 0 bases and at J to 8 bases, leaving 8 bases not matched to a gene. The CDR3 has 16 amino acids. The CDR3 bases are TGTGCCTGGAGTGTACTAGCGGGAGGAACCGGCGATGAGCAGTTCTTC. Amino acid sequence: CAWSVLAGGTGDEQFF. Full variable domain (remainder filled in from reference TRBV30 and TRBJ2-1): SQTIHQWPATLVQPVGSPLSLECTVEGTSNPNLYWYRQAAGRGLQLLFYSVGIGQISSEVPQNLSASRPQDRQFILSSKKLLLSDSGFYLCAWSVLAGGTGDEQFFGPGTRLTVL.

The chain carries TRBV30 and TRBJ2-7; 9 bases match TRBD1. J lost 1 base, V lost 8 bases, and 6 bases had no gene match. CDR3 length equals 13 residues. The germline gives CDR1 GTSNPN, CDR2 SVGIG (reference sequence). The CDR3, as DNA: TGTGCCAGCGTAGGGACAGGGTCCTACGAGCAGTACTTC. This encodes CASVGTGSYEQYF.

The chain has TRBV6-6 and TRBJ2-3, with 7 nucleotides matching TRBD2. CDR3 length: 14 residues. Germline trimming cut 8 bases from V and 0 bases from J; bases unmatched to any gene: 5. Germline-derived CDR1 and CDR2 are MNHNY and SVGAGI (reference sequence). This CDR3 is CASALAVSTDTQYF. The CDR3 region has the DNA TGTGCCAGCGCCCTAGCGGTTAGCACAGATACGCAGTATTTT.

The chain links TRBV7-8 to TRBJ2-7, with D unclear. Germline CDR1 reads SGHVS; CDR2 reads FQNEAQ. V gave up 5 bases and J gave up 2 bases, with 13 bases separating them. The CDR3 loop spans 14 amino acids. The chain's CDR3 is CASSHRGPPYEQYF. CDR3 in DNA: TGTGCCAGCAGCCATCGAGGACCGCCCTACGAGCAGTACTTC.

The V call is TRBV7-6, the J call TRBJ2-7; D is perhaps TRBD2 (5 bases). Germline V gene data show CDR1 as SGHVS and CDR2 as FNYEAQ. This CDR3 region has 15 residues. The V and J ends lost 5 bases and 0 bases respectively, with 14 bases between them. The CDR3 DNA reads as TGTGCCAGCAGCCGGGGAAGCGCGAGCTCCTACGAGCAGTACTTC. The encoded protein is CASSRGSASSYEQYF.

In DNA form, the CDR3 reads TGTGCCAGCAGTTTATTCGGGGACAGCCCCAATGAGCAGTTCTTC. It specifies CASSLFGDSPNEQFF. The chain is built from TRBV27 and TRBJ2-1; 7 bases align to TRBD1. Germline V CDR1 and CDR2: MNHEY, SMNVEV (reference sequence). This CDR3 has 15 amino acids. Germline trimming cut 1 base from V and 6 bases from J; bases unmatched to any gene: 6.

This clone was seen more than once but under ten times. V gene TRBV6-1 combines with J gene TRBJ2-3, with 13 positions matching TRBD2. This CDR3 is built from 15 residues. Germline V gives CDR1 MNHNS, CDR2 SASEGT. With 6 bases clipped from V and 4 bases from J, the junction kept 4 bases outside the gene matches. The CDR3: CASRRTSGSADTQYF. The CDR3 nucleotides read TGTGCCAGCAGGAGGACTAGCGGGAGTGCAGATACGCAGTATTTT.

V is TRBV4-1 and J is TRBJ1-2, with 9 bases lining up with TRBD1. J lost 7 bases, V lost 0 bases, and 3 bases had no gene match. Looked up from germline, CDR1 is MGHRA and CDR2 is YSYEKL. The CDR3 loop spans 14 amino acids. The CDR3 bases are TGCGCCAGCAGCCAAGACGGGACAGGGTTTGGCTACACCTTC. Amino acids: CASSQDGTGFGYTF.

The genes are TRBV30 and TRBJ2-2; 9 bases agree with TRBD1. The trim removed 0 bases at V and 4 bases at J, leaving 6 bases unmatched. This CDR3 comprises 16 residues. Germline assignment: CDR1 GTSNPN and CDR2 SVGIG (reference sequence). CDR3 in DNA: TGTGCCTGGAGTGTAAGGACAGGGGTAGCCACCGGGGAGCTGTTTTTT. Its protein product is CAWSVRTGVATGELFF.

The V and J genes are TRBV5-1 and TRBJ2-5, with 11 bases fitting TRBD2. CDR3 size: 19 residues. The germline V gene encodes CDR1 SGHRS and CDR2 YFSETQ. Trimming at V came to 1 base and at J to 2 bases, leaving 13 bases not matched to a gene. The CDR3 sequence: CASSLTALAGALGQETQYF. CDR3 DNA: TGCGCCAGCAGCTTGACCGCACTAGCGGGAGCTTTGGGACAAGAGACCCAGTACTTC.

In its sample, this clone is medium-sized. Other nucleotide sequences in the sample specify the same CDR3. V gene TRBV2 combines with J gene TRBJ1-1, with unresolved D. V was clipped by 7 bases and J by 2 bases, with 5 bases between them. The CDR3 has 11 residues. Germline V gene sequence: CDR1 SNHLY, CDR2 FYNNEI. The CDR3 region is CASTSNTEAFF. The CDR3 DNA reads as TGTGCCAGCACCAGCAACACTGAAGCTTTCTTT.

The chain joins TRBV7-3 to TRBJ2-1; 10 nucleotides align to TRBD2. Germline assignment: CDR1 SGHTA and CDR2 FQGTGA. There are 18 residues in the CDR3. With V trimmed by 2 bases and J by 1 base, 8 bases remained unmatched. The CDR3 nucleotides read TGTGCCAGCAGCTTATACCCTCTAGCGGGAGAATCCTACAATGAGCAGTTCTTC. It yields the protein CASSLYPLAGESYNEQFF.

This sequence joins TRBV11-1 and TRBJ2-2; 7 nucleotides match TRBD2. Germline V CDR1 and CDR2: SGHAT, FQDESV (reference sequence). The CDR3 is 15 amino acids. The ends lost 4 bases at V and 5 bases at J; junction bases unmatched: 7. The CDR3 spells CASSSRWGGTGELFF. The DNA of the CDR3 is TGTGCCAGCAGCTCCCGGTGGGGGGGTACCGGGGAGCTGTTTTTT.

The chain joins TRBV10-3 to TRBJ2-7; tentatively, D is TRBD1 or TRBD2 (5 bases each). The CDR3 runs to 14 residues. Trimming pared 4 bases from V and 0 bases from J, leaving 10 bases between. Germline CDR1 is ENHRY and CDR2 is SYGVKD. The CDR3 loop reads CAISAAGSSYEQYF. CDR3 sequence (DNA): TGTGCCATCAGTGCAGCAGGGAGCTCCTACGAGCAGTACTTC.

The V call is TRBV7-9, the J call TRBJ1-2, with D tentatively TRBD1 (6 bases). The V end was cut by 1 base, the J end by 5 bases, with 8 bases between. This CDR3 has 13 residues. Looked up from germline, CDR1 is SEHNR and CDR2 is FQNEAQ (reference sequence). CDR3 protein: CASSLGTAYGYTF. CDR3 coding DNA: TGTGCCAGCAGCTTAGGGACAGCTTATGGCTACACCTTC.

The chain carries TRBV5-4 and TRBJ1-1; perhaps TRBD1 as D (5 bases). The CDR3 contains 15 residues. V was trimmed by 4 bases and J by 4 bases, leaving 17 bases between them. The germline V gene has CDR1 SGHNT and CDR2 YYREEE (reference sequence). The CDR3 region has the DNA TGTGCCAGCAGCCCCACGACCCGAAGGGGCACTGAAGCTTTCTTT. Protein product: CASSPTTRRGTEAFF.

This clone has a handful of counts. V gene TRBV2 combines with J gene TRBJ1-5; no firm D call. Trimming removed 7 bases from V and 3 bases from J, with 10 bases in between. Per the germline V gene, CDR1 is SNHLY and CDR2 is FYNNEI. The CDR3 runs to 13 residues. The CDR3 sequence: CASTMQHNQPQHF. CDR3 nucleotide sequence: TGTGCCAGCACAATGCAGCACAATCAGCCCCAGCATTTT.

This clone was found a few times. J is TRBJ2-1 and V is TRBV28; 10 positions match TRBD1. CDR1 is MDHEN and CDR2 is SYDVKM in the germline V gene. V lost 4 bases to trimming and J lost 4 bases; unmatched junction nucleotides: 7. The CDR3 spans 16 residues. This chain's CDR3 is CASSSPRQGAYNEQFF. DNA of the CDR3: TGTGCCAGCAGTTCCCCCCGACAGGGGGCTTACAATGAGCAGTTCTTC.

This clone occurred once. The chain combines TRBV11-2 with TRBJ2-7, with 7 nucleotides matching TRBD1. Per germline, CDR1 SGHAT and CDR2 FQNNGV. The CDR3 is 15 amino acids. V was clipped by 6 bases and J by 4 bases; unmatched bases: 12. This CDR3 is CASRVGGRAEYEQYF. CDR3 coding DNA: TGTGCCAGCAGAGTAGGGGGCAGGGCGGAATACGAGCAGTACTTC.

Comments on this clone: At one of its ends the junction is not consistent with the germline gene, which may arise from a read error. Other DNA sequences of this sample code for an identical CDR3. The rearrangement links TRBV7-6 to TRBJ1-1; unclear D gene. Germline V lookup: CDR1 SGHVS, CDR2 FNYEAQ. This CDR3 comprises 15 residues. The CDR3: CASSPSEGMNTEAFF. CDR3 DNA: TGTGCCAGCTCCCCCTCAGAGGGAATGAACACTGAAGCCTTCTTT.

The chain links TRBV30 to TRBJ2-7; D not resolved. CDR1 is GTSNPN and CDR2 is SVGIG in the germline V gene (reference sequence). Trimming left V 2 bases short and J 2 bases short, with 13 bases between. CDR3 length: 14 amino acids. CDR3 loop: CAWSFGTLAYEQYF. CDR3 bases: TGTGCCTGGAGTTTTGGTACCCTCGCCTACGAGCAGTACTTC. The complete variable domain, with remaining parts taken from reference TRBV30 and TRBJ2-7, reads SQTIHQWPATLVQPVGSPLSLECTVEGTSNPNLYWYRQAAGRGLQLLFYSVGIGQISSEVPQNLSASRPQDRQFILSSKKLLLSDSGFYLCAWSFGTLAYEQYFGPGTRLTVT.

The CDR3 region is CASSQEIQGADTEAFF. CDR3 bases: TGCGCCAGCAGCCAAGAGATCCAGGGGGCCGACACTGAAGCTTTCTTT. V is TRBV4-1 and J is TRBJ1-1, with 8 bases that match TRBD1. Germline loops: CDR1 MGHRA, CDR2 YSYEKL. The CDR3 runs 16 residues. Trimming removed 0 bases from V and 3 bases from J; junction bases left unmatched: 6.

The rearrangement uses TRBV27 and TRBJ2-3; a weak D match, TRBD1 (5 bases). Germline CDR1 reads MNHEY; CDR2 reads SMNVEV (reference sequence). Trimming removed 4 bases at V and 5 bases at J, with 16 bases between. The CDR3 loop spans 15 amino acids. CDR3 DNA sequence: TGTGCCAGCAGTTCCCCAGTCCAGGGCGAAGATACGCAGTATTTT. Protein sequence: CASSSPVQGEDTQYF.

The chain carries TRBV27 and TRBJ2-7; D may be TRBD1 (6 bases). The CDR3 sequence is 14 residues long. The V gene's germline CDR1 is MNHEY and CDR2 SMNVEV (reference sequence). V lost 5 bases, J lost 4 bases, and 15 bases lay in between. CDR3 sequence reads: CASSPGTNGYEQYF. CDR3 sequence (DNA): TGTGCCAGCAGTCCAGGGACAAATGGTTACGAGCAGTACTTC.